This is a list of T cell receptor beta chains from one sample in a study of identical twins. TCRdb re-called the 5' RACE reads through MiXCR, storing one row per CDR3 protein. The repertoire consists of around 690,000 distinct CDR3 sequences, with about 20% occurring once and the leading ten covering more than 4%. These data are also associated with another study on T cells expressing NK-cell markers.

The sequenced sample was PBMCs. Receptors were obtained from a woman between 18 and 29 years old in good health. CDR3s include the opening cysteine and the closing phenylalanine or tryptophan. The order of the fields is D gene, clone size, J gene, V gene, CDR3 DNA, CDR3 protein. D genes are given only for firm matches. Size is omitted from some rows. Given values are once, few, many or a class for expanded clones.

>-|-|TRBJ1-2|TRBV7-9
TGTGCCAGCAGCTTCACAGGTCGAGGCTACACCTTC
CASSFTGRGYTF
>-|many|TRBJ2-7|TRBV5-1
TGCGCCAGCAGCTTGGGCCAGGAGAGCTCCTACGAGCAGTACTTC
CASSLGQESSYEQYF
>-|-|TRBJ1-2|TRBV7-3
TGTGCCAGCAGCTTAACCGTTACAGGGCGAGGCTACACCTTC
CASSLTVTGRGYTF
>TRBD1|many|TRBJ1-2|TRBV12-3/TRBV12-4
TGTGCCAGCAGTCCGGGACAGGGGAATAACTATGGCTACACCTTC
CASSPGQGNNYGYTF
>TRBD2|-|TRBJ2-3|TRBV27
TGTGCCAGCTGGGGGACTAGCGGGGGTTCAGATACGCAGTATTTT
CASWGTSGGSDTQYF
>-|many|TRBJ2-3|TRBV5-1
TGCGCCAGCAGCTTTTTAGGGGAGCTAACAGATACGCAGTATTTT
CASSFLGELTDTQYF
>-|few|TRBJ1-2|TRBV6-1
TGTGCCAGCACCTTTGGGGTTAACTATGGCTACACCTTC
CASTFGVNYGYTF
>-|-|TRBJ2-7|TRBV14
TGTGCCAGCAGCCAAGTCTTTGGTTCGGGAGTCGAGCAGTACTTC
CASSQVFGSGVEQYF
>-|few|TRBJ2-7|TRBV21-1
TGTGCCAGCAGCAATCGGGTCGGGAGCTCCTACGAGCAGTACTTC
CASSNRVGSSYEQYF
>-|few|TRBJ2-1|TRBV6-2/TRBV6-3
TGTGCCAGCAGCCAGACTAGGACGAATGAGCAGTTCTTC
CASSQTRTNEQFF
>TRBD1|-|TRBJ2-5|TRBV7-2
TGTGCCAGCAACCTCAACACAGGGGAGATAGAGGAGACCCAGTACTTC
CASNLNTGEIEETQYF
>-|few|TRBJ2-1|TRBV7-9
TGTGCCAGCAGCAAGATTATTGGCAGCTCCTACAATGAGCAGTTCTTC
CASSKIIGSSYNEQFF
>-|few|TRBJ2-1|TRBV7-7
TGTGCCAGCAGCCCGACCCTGGCTTTAAAGGATGAGCAGTTCTTC
CASSPTLALKDEQFF
>-|few|TRBJ2-6|TRBV7-3
TGTGCCAGCGGCGCCTCATCTGGGGCCAACGTCCTGACTTTC
CASGASSGANVLTF
>-|few|TRBJ2-1|TRBV7-2
TGTGCCAGCAGCCTAAGGGGGAGCGGCGATGAGCAGTTCTTC
CASSLRGSGDEQFF
>-|-|TRBJ2-6|TRBV6-2/TRBV6-3
TGTGCCAGCAGTTATTTTCGGGGGACTGGGGCCAACGTCCTGACTTTC
CASSYFRGTGANVLTF
>TRBD2|-|TRBJ2-3|TRBV6-4
TGTGCCAGCAGTGAAAGTCCTAGCGGGATGCAGTATTTT
CASSESPSGMQYF
>-|few|TRBJ1-1|TRBV27
TGTGCCAGCAGTTGGGGGGGTTCGATGCACACTGAAGCTTTCTTT
CASSWGGSMHTEAFF
>-|-|TRBJ2-3|TRBV21-1
TGTGCCAGCACCTTAAGGCGACTAGCGGGACCATGCACAGATACGCAGTATTTT
CASTLRRLAGPCTDTQYF
>-|-|TRBJ2-3|TRBV20-1
TGCAGTGCTAGTATTTGGCGGACTAGCACAGATACGCAGTATTTT
CSASIWRTSTDTQYF
>TRBD2|few|TRBJ2-4|TRBV7-9
TGTGCCAGCAGCTCGTGGCTAGCGGGGCCGCGTGGCATTCAGTACTTC
CASSSWLAGPRGIQYF
>-|-|TRBJ2-7|TRBV7-2
TGTGCCAGCAGCTTGACCGGGATTTCCCATCGGATCGAGCAGTACTTC
CASSLTGISHRIEQYF
>-|few|TRBJ2-3|TRBV7-2
TGTGCCAGCAGCTTAACCCGCCCGGCGCAGGATACGCAGTATTTT
CASSLTRPAQDTQYF
>-|-|TRBJ2-1|TRBV5-1
TGCGCCACCTACCGGGACCCAGGGGTCGATGAGCAGTTCTTC
CATYRDPGVDEQFF
>-|many|TRBJ2-2|TRBV2
TGTGCCAGCAGTGTTCACTCGAATTCCGGGGAGCTGTTTTTT
CASSVHSNSGELFF
>-|few|TRBJ2-1|TRBV7-7
TGTGCCAGCAGCTTCATCCAGGGTAACAATGAGCAGTTCTTC
CASSFIQGNNEQFF
>-|once|TRBJ2-1|TRBV20-1
TGCAGTGCTTTCCCTTCGAGCTCCTACAATGAGCAGTTCTTC
CSAFPSSSYNEQFF
>-|-|TRBJ2-5|TRBV9
TGTGCCAGCAGCAGCGGCCAGGGCCCACAGACCCAGTACTTC
CASSSGQGPQTQYF
>-|-|TRBJ2-1|TRBV5-1
TGCGCCAGCAGCGTGGGGCCCACCAATGAGCAGTTCTTC
CASSVGPTNEQFF
>TRBD1|few|TRBJ2-7|TRBV7-2
TGTGCCAGCAGCTCGGACAGGGGGCTATCGTACGAGCAGTACTTC
CASSSDRGLSYEQYF
>-|many|TRBJ2-1|TRBV6-2/TRBV6-3
TGTGCCACCACACTAATCAATGAGCAGTTCTTC
CATTLINEQFF
>-|few|TRBJ2-2|TRBV4-3
TGCGCCAGCAGCCAAGATCGAAATTACCAGACAGGGGAGCTGTTTTTT
CASSQDRNYQTGELFF
>TRBD2|-|TRBJ2-1|TRBV5-1
TGCGCCAGCAGCTTGGCCGCACTAGCGGGGTTCAATGAGCAGTTCTTC
CASSLAALAGFNEQFF
>-|-|TRBJ2-4|TRBV6-5
TGTGCCAGCAGATCCGTGGGGAACATTCAGTACTTC
CASRSVGNIQYF
>TRBD2|-|TRBJ2-1|TRBV20-1
TGCAGTGCTAGAGCCCGGACTAGCGGGACTTCCTACAATGAGCAGTTCTTC
CSARARTSGTSYNEQFF
>TRBD2|-|TRBJ2-7|TRBV5-1
TGCGCCAGCAGCTCAGCAGCGGGAGGGCCCAACGAGCAGTACTTC
CASSSAAGGPNEQYF
>-|-|TRBJ2-3|TRBV7-7
TGTGCCAGCAGCCGAGGACAGAGAACTAGCACAGATACGCAGTATTTT
CASSRGQRTSTDTQYF
>TRBD2|-|TRBJ2-1|TRBV5-1
TGCGCCAGCAGCGCGAGGACTAGCACCAATGAGCAGTTCTTC
CASSARTSTNEQFF
>-|few|TRBJ2-1|TRBV6-1
TGTGCCAGCAGGTGGACAGTCTACAATGAGCAGTTCTTC
CASRWTVYNEQFF
>-|-|TRBJ2-1|TRBV6-2/TRBV6-3
TGTGCCAGCAGAGAGAGGGGGGGGCCAAATGAGCAGTTCTTC
CASRERGGPNEQFF
>TRBD1|many|TRBJ2-1|TRBV12-3/TRBV12-4
TGTGCCAGCAAGACCTACAGGGGTGAGGAGCAGTTCTTC
CASKTYRGEEQFF
>TRBD1|many|TRBJ1-1|TRBV24-1
TGTGCCACCAGTGACGCGACAGGGAGCGCTTTCTTT
CATSDATGSAFF
>-|-|TRBJ2-1|TRBV29-1
TGCAGCGTTGCGCGGGGTAGGAATGAGCAGTTCTTC
CSVARGRNEQFF
>-|-|TRBJ2-1|TRBV9
TGTGCCAGCAGCCTTGGGGGGTCCCCTACGGGGGAGCAGTTCTTC
CASSLGGSPTGEQFF
>-|-|TRBJ2-1|TRBV9
TGTGCCAGCAACCGCCTAGGGGCGGCCTACAATGAGCAGTTCTTC
CASNRLGAAYNEQFF
>-|-|TRBJ2-5|TRBV7-7
TGTGCCAGCAGCTTAAGGGGAAAAGAGACCCAGTACTTC
CASSLRGKETQYF